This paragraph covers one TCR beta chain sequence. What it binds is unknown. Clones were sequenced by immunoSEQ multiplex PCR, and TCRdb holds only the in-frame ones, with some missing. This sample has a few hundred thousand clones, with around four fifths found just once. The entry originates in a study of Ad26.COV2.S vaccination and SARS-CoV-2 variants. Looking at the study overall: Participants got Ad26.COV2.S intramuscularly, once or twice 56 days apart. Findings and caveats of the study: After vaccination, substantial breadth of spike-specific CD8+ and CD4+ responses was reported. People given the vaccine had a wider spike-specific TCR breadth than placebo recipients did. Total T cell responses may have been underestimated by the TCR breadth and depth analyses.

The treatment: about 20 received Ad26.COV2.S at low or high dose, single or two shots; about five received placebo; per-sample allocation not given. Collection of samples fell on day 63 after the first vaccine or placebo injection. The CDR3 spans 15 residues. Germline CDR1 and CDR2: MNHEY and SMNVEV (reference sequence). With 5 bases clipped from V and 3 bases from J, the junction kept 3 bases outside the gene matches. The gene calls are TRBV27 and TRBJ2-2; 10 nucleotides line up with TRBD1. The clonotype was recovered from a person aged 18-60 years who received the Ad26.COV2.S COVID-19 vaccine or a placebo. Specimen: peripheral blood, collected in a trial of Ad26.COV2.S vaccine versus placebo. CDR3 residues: CASSRDRGYTGELFF. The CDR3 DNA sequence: TGTGCCAGCAGTCGGGACAGGGGATACACCGGGGAGCTGTTTTTT.